This entry concerns a single TCR beta chain. Profiling relied on immunoSEQ multiplex PCR, and the TCRdb table lists in-frame clones only, not all of them. The table has around 50,000 clones, 90% to 95% seen once. This sample was included in a study of T cell changes during pregnancy in multiple sclerosis. The source of this sequence is a female donor with multiple sclerosis, enrolled in a pregnancy study. Sequences were derived from CD8+ T cells from peripheral blood mononuclear cells, sampled in the first trimester of pregnancy.

For the CDR3, the DNA is TGTGCCAGCAGCCTTTTTGCGGGGGGGGAAAACATTCAGTACTTC. It encodes CASSLFAGGENIQYF. The V and J genes are TRBV5-4 and TRBJ2-4; TRBD2 aligns across 9 bases. Germline values: CDR1 SGHNT, CDR2 YYREEE (reference sequence). The ends lost 4 bases at V and 5 bases at J; junction bases unmatched: 7. The CDR3 runs 15 residues.